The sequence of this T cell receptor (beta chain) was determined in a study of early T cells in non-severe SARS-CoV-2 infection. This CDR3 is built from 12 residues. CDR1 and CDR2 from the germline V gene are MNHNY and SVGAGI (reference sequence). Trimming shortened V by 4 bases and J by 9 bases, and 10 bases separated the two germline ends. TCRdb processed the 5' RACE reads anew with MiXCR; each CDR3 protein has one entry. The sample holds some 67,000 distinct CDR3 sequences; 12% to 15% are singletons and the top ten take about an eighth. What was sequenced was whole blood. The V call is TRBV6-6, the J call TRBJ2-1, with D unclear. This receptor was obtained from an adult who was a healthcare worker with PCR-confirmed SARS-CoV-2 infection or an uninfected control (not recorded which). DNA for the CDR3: TGTGCCAGCAGTTCTCCCCTCCTTGAGCAGTTCTTC. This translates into CASSSPLLEQFF.